This entry concerns a single T cell receptor (beta chain). Stated treatment: PENTA 11 planned treatment interruption arm or continuous ART arm. Only samples with at least 5 million viable PBMCs qualified. Sorting from thawed PBMCs isolated naive CD4+ CD45RA+ CD45RO- T cells. This record belongs to a study of HIV-infected children after antiretroviral therapy interruption. For the study at large: Children were on planned treatment interruption or continuous treatment. Continuous-treatment samples came from weeks 0, 48 and 150.

The TCR library was built from RNA with a 3' RACE protocol and unique molecular identifiers. One entry per CDR3 protein, called by TCRdb with MiXCR from the 3' RACE reads. Of around 40,000 distinct CDR3 sequences in the sample, 5% to 8% were seen once. Trimming cost V 9 bases and J 4 bases; bases outside gene matches: 6. The CDR3 runs 13 residues. The TCR was taken from a pool of human donors with HIV. Here the sequenced sample was CD45RA+ CD4+ T cells from PBMCs, pooled from several time points, taken from a donor given antiretroviral therapy, either interrupted or continuous. Subset given: naive CD4+ CD45RA+ CD45RO- T cells. The chain combines TRBV23-1 with TRBJ2-5; 9 positions agree with TRBD1. TRBV23-1 is noted as an ORF with a role that remains uncertain. CDR3 nucleotides: TGCGCCAGAGGAGGGACAGGGCGAGAGACCCAGTACTTC. Translated, it gives CARGGTGRETQYF.